These 13 T cell receptor beta chains came from one sample sequenced in a study of blood T cell repertoires in COVID-19. Produced via immunoSEQ multiplex PCR; TCRdb's table is partial and in-frame only. This sample has about 340,000 clones, with around 82% found just once. The specimen sequenced was peripheral blood. These receptors were taken from a man in his thirties or forties with active or convalescent COVID-19.

V is TRBV19 and J is TRBJ2-3, with D possibly matching TRBD2 (5 bases). Germline CDR1 is LNHDA and CDR2 is SQIVND (reference sequence). V shed 5 bases and J shed 0 bases, with 21 bases lying between them. The CDR3 consists of 18 residues. CDR3 nucleotides: TGTGCCAGTAGTCCCAGGACTGTCTTCGGCCCTAGCACAGATACGCAGTATTTT. This translates into CASSPRTVFGPSTDTQYF.

The chain uses TRBV11-3 and TRBJ1-1, with D perhaps matching TRBD1 (5 bases). CDR3 length equals 13 residues. Trimming shortened V by 5 bases and J by 10 bases, and 17 bases separated the two germline ends. The germline gives CDR1 SGHNT, CDR2 YENEEA. This CDR3 reads CASSLNRDSGAFF. CDR3 DNA: TGTGCCAGCAGCCTCAATCGGGACTCCGGAGCTTTCTTT.

This clone was counted a few times. The chain couples TRBV15 to TRBJ1-2; no reliable D call. Germline-derived CDR1 and CDR2 are LNHNV and YYDKDF (reference sequence). This CDR3 region has 13 residues. The V gene lost 0 bases and the J gene lost 8 bases, with 10 bases spanning the gap. The CDR3 DNA follows: TGTGCCACCAGCAGAGAAAGATCGGGAGGCTACACCTTC. Its translation: CATSRERSGGYTF.

The rearrangement joins TRBV11-3 to TRBJ2-3; D might be TRBD2 (6 bases). The V gene lost 3 bases and the J gene lost 2 bases, with 12 bases spanning the gap. The V gene's germline CDR1 is SGHNT and CDR2 YENEEA. This CDR3 has 15 amino acids. The CDR3 protein is CASSFRRGNTDTQYF. The CDR3 bases are TGTGCCAGCAGCTTTAGACGGGGGAACACAGATACGCAGTATTTT.

The V call is TRBV28, the J call TRBJ2-1; 8 bases line up with TRBD2. The V and J ends lost 4 bases and 4 bases, in that order; junction bases with no gene match: 15. The CDR3 consists of 18 residues. Germline CDR1 MDHEN, CDR2 SYDVKM. CDR3 in DNA: TGTGCCAGCAGTTCTCTAGAGGGAAGCGGGGGTAGGTACAATGAGCAGTTCTTC. Protein product: CASSSLEGSGGRYNEQFF.

The rearrangement uses TRBV6-5 and TRBJ2-3; TRBD2 is a possible D gene (7 bases). The CDR3 extends over 15 amino acids. The V gene's germline CDR1 is MNHEY and CDR2 SVGAGI. V lost 8 bases to trimming and J lost 2 bases, with 17 bases between them. The DNA for the CDR3 is TGTGCCAGCTCTTTGAGGCGGGGGCTCACAGATACGCAGTATTTT. Its translation is CASSLRRGLTDTQYF.

The chain has TRBV12-5 and TRBJ1-4; D unclear. The germline V and J ends were trimmed by 6 bases and 8 bases, with 16 bases remaining between them. The CDR3 is 14 residues long. Germline-derived CDR1 and CDR2 are LGHNT and FRNRAP. The CDR3 reads CASGLEVEGEKLFF. The DNA for the CDR3 is TGTGCTAGTGGCCTGGAGGTAGAGGGAGAAAAACTGTTTTTT.

V usage is TRBV19 and J usage is TRBJ1-2; D not certain. The CDR3 totals 15 residues. Trimming pared 0 bases from V and 0 bases from J, leaving 8 bases between. Germline values: CDR1 LNHDA, CDR2 SQIVND (reference sequence). This chain's CDR3 is CASSIETVTNYGYTF. CDR3 coding DNA: TGTGCCAGTAGTATAGAAACAGTTACTAACTATGGCTACACCTTC. The full variable domain, its missing parts supplied by reference TRBV19 and TRBJ1-2, is DGGITQSPKYLFRKEGQNVTLSCEQNLNHDAMYWYRQDPGQGLRLIYYSQIVNDFQKGDIAEGYSVSREKKESFPLTVTSAQKNPTAFYLCASSIETVTNYGYTFGSGTRLTVV.

The J gene is TRBJ1-2, the V gene TRBV28, with D perhaps matching TRBD1 (5 bases). Trimming took 6 bases from V and 5 from J, leaving 16 bases between them. Germline loops: CDR1 MDHEN, CDR2 SYDVKM. CDR3 size: 14 residues. The CDR3 reads CASSTYRKPYGYTF. The CDR3 coding sequence is TGTGCCAGCAGCACATACAGGAAACCTTATGGCTACACCTTC.

This chain uses TRBV23-1 with TRBJ2-1, with 8 bases identical to TRBD2. TRBV23-1 counts as an open reading frame of uncertain function. Trimming cost V 11 bases and J 0 bases; bases outside gene matches: 9. This CDR3 region has 15 residues. Here the CDR3 DNA reads TGCGCCCTTGTAAAGCGGGGGTTCTCCTACAATGAGCAGTTCTTC. Protein product: CALVKRGFSYNEQFF.

The chain is built from TRBV18 and TRBJ1-6; D remains unclear. V was clipped by 3 bases and J by 9 bases, with 6 bases between them. Germline-derived CDR1 and CDR2 are KGHSH and LQKENI. The CDR3 is 12 amino acids. The CDR3 loop reads CASSPESSPLHF. The CDR3 nucleotides are TGTGCCAGCTCACCCGAGAGTTCACCCCTCCACTTT.

The CDR3 region is CATSDAAKETQYF. CDR3 coding DNA: TGTGCCACCAGTGATGCGGCGAAAGAGACCCAGTACTTC. The J gene is TRBJ2-5, the V gene TRBV24-1; D is uncertain. This CDR3 has 13 residues. V lost 3 bases, J lost 3 bases, and 7 bases lay in between. CDR1 is KGHDR and CDR2 is SFDVKD in the germline V gene.

The chain couples TRBV9 to TRBJ2-2; TRBD1 might be the D (6 bases). In germline, CDR1 is SGDLS, CDR2 YYNGEE. The V and J ends lost 2 bases and 5 bases respectively, with 19 bases between them. This CDR3 comprises 17 residues. DNA for the CDR3: TGTGCCAGCAGCGTCGGGGTAGGGCAGGGGATAACCGGGGAGCTGTTTTTT. This codes for CASSVGVGQGITGELFF.